This TCR beta chain was recorded in a study of OX40 agonist ivuxolimab in advanced cancers. For the study in its entirety: Ivuxolimab, which targeted the costimulatory receptor OX40 (CD134), was an agonistic, fully human IgG2 monoclonal antibody. Intravenous ivuxolimab was administered to patients every 2 weeks at six dose levels: 0.01, 0.1, 0.3, 1.5, 3 and 10 mg/kg. Among the roughly 52 dose-escalation patients, around 20 had hepatocellular carcinoma, around 15 melanoma, 9 renal cell carcinoma and 9 head and neck cancer. A male proportion of approximately 83% and a mean age of 60 years, ranging from 23 to 79, were recorded for the dose-escalation cohort. Prior anti-PD-1, anti-PD-L1 or anti-CTLA-4 therapy was permitted, and 30% to 45% of dose-escalation patients had received checkpoint inhibitors. Partial responses occurred in three dose-escalation patients, of whom one had hepatocellular carcinoma and two had cutaneous melanoma. The point of sequencing TCRbeta in the periphery was to test whether ivuxolimab changed TCR sequence diversity and drove clonal T-cell expansion. The paper describes the monotherapy dose-escalation part (N ≈ 52 patients) of the phase I trial of ivuxolimab.

To sequence the TCRbeta CDR3 region, genomic DNA was isolated from the sorted cells. The immunoSEQ Assay was used for sequencing of TCRbeta CDR3 regions. The immuneACCESS repertoire file appears here via TCRdb, limited to in-frame rearrangements. These files lack a portion of the clones; in checked studies, under half of the deficit traces to unresolved V genes, and the cause of the others is not known. The sample profile shows over 100,000 clones; 90% of them were found once. Around 0.99% of the sample belongs to the ten largest clones. Concerning this clone: The antigen this receptor binds is unknown. Base-call qualities are not available, and no considerably larger clone is one nucleotide away.

Patients with a history of autoimmune disease or receiving systemic immunosuppression were excluded from the trial. Peripheral blood for TCR sequencing was collected from all dose cohorts at baseline, on cycle 4 day 1, and on cycle 7 day 1. Samples came from an open-label, multicenter, first-in-human phase I dose-escalation trial of ivuxolimab. Adults with locally advanced or metastatic melanoma, renal cell carcinoma, hepatocellular carcinoma or head and neck squamous cell carcinoma were enrolled in the trial. Before TCR sequencing, CD4+ T cells and CD8+ T cells from peripheral blood were sorted into separate populations. Overall results and qualifications from the work: After ivuxolimab, CD8+ T cells had more expanded clones than CD4+ T cells on average. In the 0.1-3.0 mg/kg groups, partial responders were among the patients with the lowest normalized peripheral clonal expansion, particularly in CD8+ T cells. The antigen specificity of the clonally expanded peripheral T cells was not determined. Low levels of normalized T-cell clonal expansion were also seen in some patients who did not respond. Clonal expansion of both CD4+ and CD8+ blood T cells was observed from baseline to week 6 at doses 0.1 to 3.0 mg/kg.

The sample here was CD4+ or CD8+ T cells sorted from blood, taken in a trial of the OX40 agonist ivuxolimab. The source of this sequence is an adult with an advanced solid tumor such as melanoma, head and neck, liver or kidney cancer.

The encoded CDR3 is CASRGQGFTEAFF. The DNA sequence is TGTGCCAGCAGAGGGCAGGGGTTCACTGAAGCTTTCTTT. The chain couples TRBV28 to TRBJ1-1; a tentative D call is TRBD1 (6 bases match). The germline V gene gives CDR1 as MDHEN and CDR2 as SYDVKM. Inclusive of the bounding cysteine and phenylalanine, the CDR3 is 13 residues long. CDR3 DNA is the only sequence kept; it has 39 bases, read in frame from the first base. V drops 6 bases and J drops 4 bases, leaving 12 bases in between.